The 6 T cell receptor beta chains reported below all come from one sample, sequenced in a study of PD-1 blockade in classical Hodgkin lymphoma. Assay used: immunoSEQ multiplex PCR; TCRdb lists only in-frame clones, some missing. The sample has tens of thousands of clones, approximately 91% seen once; the top ten hold under 25%. Brentuximab vedotin exposure varied among the patients, all of whom had relapsed after autologous stem cell transplantation. The sequencing here drew on peripheral blood mononuclear cells (PBMCs), taken at baseline. These TCRs come from a human donor with classical Hodgkin lymphoma.

The chain carries TRBV5-6 and TRBJ2-2; tentatively, D is TRBD2 (6 bases). The CDR3 contains 15 residues. Trimming took off 1 base at V and 6 bases at J, with 13 bases between the two ends. CDR1 is SGHDT and CDR2 is YYEEEE in the germline V gene. CDR3: CASSLLGSRAGELFF. Here the CDR3 DNA reads TGTGCCAGCAGCTTGCTCGGGAGCCGAGCCGGGGAGCTGTTTTTT.

This chain joins TRBV12-5 and TRBJ1-3; D ambiguous. This CDR3 comprises 13 residues. The V and J ends lost 1 base and 8 bases respectively, with 9 bases between them. Per the germline V gene, CDR1 is LGHNT and CDR2 is FRNRAP. The CDR3 protein is CASGLELVDTIYF. DNA of the CDR3: TGTGCTAGTGGTTTGGAGCTTGTGGACACCATATATTTT.

CDR3 DNA: TGTGCCAGCAGTCGGACAGGGGCGCAGGCTTTCTTT. Its protein product is CASSRTGAQAFF. This chain connects TRBV7-9 to TRBJ1-1, with TRBD1 matching 9 bases. Germline assignment: CDR1 SEHNR and CDR2 FQNEAQ (reference sequence). The junction had 7 bases not matched to a gene; V was cut back by 6 bases and J by 11 bases. This CDR3 comprises 12 residues.

The chain links TRBV7-2 to TRBJ1-3; TRBD1 is a possible D gene (5 bases). V shed 3 bases and J shed 2 bases, with 8 bases lying between them. CDR1 SGHTA and CDR2 FQGNSA come from the germline V gene. This CDR3 is 14 amino acids long. CDR3 amino acids: CASSFGGAGNTIYF. The CDR3 bases are TGTGCCAGCAGCTTCGGGGGGGCTGGAAACACCATATATTTT.

V gene TRBV7-2 combines with J gene TRBJ1-2; 8 bases map to TRBD1. J lost 7 bases, V lost 3 bases, and 4 bases had no gene match. The CDR3 extends over 13 amino acids. Germline lookup yields CDR1 SGHTA and CDR2 FQGNSA. Here the CDR3 DNA reads TGTGCCAGCAGCTTCCAGGGGGCCGGTGGCTACACCTTC. Translation gives CASSFQGAGGYTF. The full variable domain, with the rest looked up from reference TRBV7-2 and TRBJ1-2, is GAGVSQSPSNKVTEKGKDVELRCDPISGHTALYWYRQSLGQGLEFLIYFQGNSAPDKSGLPSDRFSAERTGGSVSTLTIQRTQQEDSAVYLCASSFQGAGGYTFGSGTRLTVV.

This clone came up a few times. The gene calls are TRBV2 and TRBJ2-1, with 7 bases aligning to TRBD2. Germline loops: CDR1 SNHLY, CDR2 FYNNEI. V trimming: 10 bases; J trimming: 6 bases; junction bases outside the gene matches: 12. The length of the CDR3 is 14 residues. The CDR3 DNA reads as TGTGCCACACAGCGACTAGCCATTTCCAATGAGCAGTTCTTC. This gives the protein CATQRLAISNEQFF.